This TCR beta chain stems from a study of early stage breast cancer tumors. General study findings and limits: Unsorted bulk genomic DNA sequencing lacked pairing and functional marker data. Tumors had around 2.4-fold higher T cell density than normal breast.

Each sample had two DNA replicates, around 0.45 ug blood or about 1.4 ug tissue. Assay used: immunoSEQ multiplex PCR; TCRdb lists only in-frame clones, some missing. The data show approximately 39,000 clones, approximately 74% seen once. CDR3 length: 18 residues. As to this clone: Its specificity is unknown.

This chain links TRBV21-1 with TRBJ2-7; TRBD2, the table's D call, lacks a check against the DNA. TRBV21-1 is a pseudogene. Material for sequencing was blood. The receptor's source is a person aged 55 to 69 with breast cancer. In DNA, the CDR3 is TGTGCCAGCAGCAAACCCCCCGACCTAGCGGACACCACCTACGAGCAGTACTTC. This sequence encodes CASSKPPDLADTTYEQYF.